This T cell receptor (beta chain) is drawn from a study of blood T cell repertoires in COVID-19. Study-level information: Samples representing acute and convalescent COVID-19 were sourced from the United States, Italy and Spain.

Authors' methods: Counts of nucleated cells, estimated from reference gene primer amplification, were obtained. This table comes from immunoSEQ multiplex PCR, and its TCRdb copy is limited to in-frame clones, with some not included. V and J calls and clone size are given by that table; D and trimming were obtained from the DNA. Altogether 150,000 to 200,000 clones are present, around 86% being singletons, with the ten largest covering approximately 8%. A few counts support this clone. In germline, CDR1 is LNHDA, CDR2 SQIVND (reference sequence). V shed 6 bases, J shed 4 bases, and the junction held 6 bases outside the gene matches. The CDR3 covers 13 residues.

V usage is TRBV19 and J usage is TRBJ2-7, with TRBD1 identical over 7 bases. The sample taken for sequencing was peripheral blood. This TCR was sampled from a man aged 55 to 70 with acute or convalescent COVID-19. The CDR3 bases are TGTGCCAGTAGGGGATGGGACAGTTACGAGCAGTACTTC. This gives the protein CASRGWDSYEQYF.